Each of the 2 T cell receptor beta chains below was sequenced from the same sample in a study of blood T cell repertoires in COVID-19. TCRdb keeps only in-frame clones here, not all; method: immunoSEQ multiplex PCR. Among some 110,000 clones listed, about 70% were seen once. Sequenced input: peripheral blood. These receptors came from an elderly man with COVID-19, enrolled during active disease.

At least ten counts were recorded for this clone. The DNA of the CDR3 is TGTGCCAGCAGTCCCTACCTCAGGGGGACCGGGGAGCTGTTTTTT. This encodes CASSPYLRGTGELFF. The J gene is TRBJ2-2, the V gene TRBV2, with TRBD1 identical over 7 bases. Germline V gives CDR1 SNHLY, CDR2 FYNNEI. The CDR3 spans 15 residues. With V trimmed by 5 bases and J by 5 bases, 8 bases remained unmatched.

The rearrangement joins TRBV5-4 to TRBJ2-3; TRBD1 agrees at 10 bases. The ends lost 4 bases at V and 3 bases at J; junction bases unmatched: 8. The CDR3 runs to 16 residues. CDR1 SGHNT and CDR2 YYREEE come from the germline V gene (reference sequence). The CDR3 sequence: CASSTRQGAWTDTQYF. The CDR3 region has the DNA TGTGCCAGCAGCACTCGACAGGGGGCTTGGACAGATACGCAGTATTTT.